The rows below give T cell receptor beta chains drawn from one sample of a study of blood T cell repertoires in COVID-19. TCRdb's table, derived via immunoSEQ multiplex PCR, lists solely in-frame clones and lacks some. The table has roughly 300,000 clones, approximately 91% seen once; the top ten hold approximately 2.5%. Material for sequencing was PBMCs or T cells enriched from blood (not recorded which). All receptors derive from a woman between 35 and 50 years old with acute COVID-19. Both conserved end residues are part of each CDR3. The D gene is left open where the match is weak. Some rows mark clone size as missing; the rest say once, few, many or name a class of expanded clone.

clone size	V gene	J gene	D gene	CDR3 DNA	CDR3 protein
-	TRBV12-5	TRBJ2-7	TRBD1	TGTGCTAGTGGCTATAATAGGGGACAGTCGTACGAGCAGTACTTC	CASGYNRGQSYEQYF
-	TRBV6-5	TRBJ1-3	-	TGTGCCAGCAAAATACGGGGGGCTGGAAACACCATATATTTT	CASKIRGAGNTIYF
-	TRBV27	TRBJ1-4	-	TGTGCCAGCAGTTTACAGGGCTTACTTCGTGAAAAACTGTTTTTT	CASSLQGLLREKLFF
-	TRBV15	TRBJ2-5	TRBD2	TGTGCCACCAGCAGAGAGGGGACTAGCGGGAGAGAGACCCAGTACTTC	CATSREGTSGRETQYF
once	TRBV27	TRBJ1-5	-	TGTGCCAGCAGCCCATACAGGGTTCGTCAGCCCCAGCATTTT	CASSPYRVRQPQHF
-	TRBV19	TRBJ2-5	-	TGTGCCAGTAGTACCTCCGGGACAAACCAAGAGACCCAGTACTTC	CASSTSGTNQETQYF
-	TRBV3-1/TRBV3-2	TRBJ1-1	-	TGTGCCAGCAGCCACCGCGGGAGTGAAGCTTTCTTT	CASSHRGSEAFF
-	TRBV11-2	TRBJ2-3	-	TGTGCCAGCAGCTTACGCCTAGTGGGAGGTGCGACAGATACGCAGTATTTT	CASSLRLVGGATDTQYF
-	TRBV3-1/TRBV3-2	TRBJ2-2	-	TGTGCCAGCAGCCAAGGGTTAGGGGCGCGTACCGGGGAGCTGTTTTTT	CASSQGLGARTGELFF
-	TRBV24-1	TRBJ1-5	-	TGTGCCACTTCTCGGGGCGGGGGAGGCAATCAGCCCCAGCATTTT	CATSRGGGGNQPQHF
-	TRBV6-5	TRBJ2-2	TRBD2	TGTGCCACCCGACTAGCGGGGGGGACCGGGGAGCTGTTTTTT	CATRLAGGTGELFF
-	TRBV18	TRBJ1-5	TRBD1	TGTGCCAGCTCACCTCCGGGACAGGGGGCGAGGGGCAATCAGCCCCAGCATTTT	CASSPPGQGARGNQPQHF
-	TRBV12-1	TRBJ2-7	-	TGTGCCAGCAGCCTCCGACCGGGACAGACCACCTACGAGCAGTACTTC	CASSLRPGQTTYEQYF
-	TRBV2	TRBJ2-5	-	TGTGCCAGCAGCCTAGGAGTGGAGACCCAGTACTTC	CASSLGVETQYF
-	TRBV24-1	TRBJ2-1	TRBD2	TGTGCCACCAGTGATGCCGGGACTAGCGGCAGGGAGCAGTTCTTC	CATSDAGTSGREQFF
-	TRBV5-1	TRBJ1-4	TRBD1	TGCGCCAGCAGCTTCCGGGACAGGGGGGAAAAACTGTTTTTT	CASSFRDRGEKLFF
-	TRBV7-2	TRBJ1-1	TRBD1	TGTGCCAGCAGCTCTCGGGACAGGGGGCGAGCTGAAGCTTTCTTT	CASSSRDRGRAEAFF
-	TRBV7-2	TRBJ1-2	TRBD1	TGTGCCAGCAGCTTAGTAGGGACAGGGATTAACTATGGCTACACCTTC	CASSLVGTGINYGYTF
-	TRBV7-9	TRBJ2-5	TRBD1	TGTGCCAGCAGCATGGACAGGGGCCTCCAAGAGACCCAGTACTTC	CASSMDRGLQETQYF
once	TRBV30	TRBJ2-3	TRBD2	TGTGCCGGCCATGGGACTAGCGGCACAGATACGCAGTATTTT	CAGHGTSGTDTQYF
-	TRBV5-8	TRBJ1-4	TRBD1	TGTGCCAGCAGCTTGGGACAGGGGGCCACTAATGAAAAACTGTTTTTT	CASSLGQGATNEKLFF
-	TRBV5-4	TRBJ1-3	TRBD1	TGTGCCAGCAGCTTGTGGTCAGGGGGCGATCCGAGAGGAAACACCATATATTTT	CASSLWSGGDPRGNTIYF
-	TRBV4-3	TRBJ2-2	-	TGCGCCAGCAGCCAAGGAGGCGGAGCGAACACCGGGGAGCTGTTTTTT	CASSQGGGANTGELFF
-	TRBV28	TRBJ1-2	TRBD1	TGTGCCAGCAGTCCCGAAAGACAGGGGAACTATGGCTACACCTTC	CASSPERQGNYGYTF
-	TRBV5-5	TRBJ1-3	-	TGTGCCAGCAGCTTGAACGTCAGGGGAAGCCTCGTAACTGGAAACACCATATATTTT	CASSLNVRGSLVTGNTIYF
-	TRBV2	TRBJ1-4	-	TGTGCCAGCAGCTACCGTTTCCAGGGTTCAACTAATGAAAAACTGTTTTTT	CASSYRFQGSTNEKLFF
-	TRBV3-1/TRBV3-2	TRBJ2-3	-	TGTGCCAGCAGCCGCAAGGGGGACACAGATACGCAGTATTTT	CASSRKGDTDTQYF
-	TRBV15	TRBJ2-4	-	TGTGCCACCAGCCGTACAGGCGCCCAAAACATTCAGTACTTC	CATSRTGAQNIQYF
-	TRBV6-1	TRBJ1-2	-	TGTGCCAGCAGTGAAGTTCACAGGGTGGCTGGTGGCTACACCTTC	CASSEVHRVAGGYTF
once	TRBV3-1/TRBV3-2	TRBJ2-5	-	TGTGCCAGCAGCCAAGATCCGCCGGTGAAGACCCAGTACTTC	CASSQDPPVKTQYF
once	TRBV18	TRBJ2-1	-	TGTGCCAGCTCACGGGGACTGGCAAATTACAATGAGCAGTTCTTC	CASSRGLANYNEQFF
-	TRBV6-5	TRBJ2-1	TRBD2	TGTGCCAGCAGACGACTAGCGGGAGCGGGGGAGCAGTTCTTC	CASRRLAGAGEQFF
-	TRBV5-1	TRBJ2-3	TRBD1	TGCGCCAGCAGCTTGGGACAGGGACCTTCAGATACGCAGTATTTT	CASSLGQGPSDTQYF
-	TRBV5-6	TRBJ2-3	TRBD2	TGTGCCAGCAGCCGGGGACTACTTAGCACAGATACGCAGTATTTT	CASSRGLLSTDTQYF
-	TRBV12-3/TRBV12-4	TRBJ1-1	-	TGTGCCAGCAGTCCTGGGCCTCTGGGAGCTTTCTTT	CASSPGPLGAFF
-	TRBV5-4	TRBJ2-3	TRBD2	TGTGCCAGCAGTAGGTCTAGCGGGAGGTCTGCAGATACGCAGTATTTT	CASSRSSGRSADTQYF
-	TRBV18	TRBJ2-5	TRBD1	TGTGCCAGCTCACCAGGGGGACAGGGGGAGACCCAGTACTTC	CASSPGGQGETQYF
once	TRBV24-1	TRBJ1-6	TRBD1	TGTGCCACCAGTGATGGGACAGATTCACAACACTATAATTCACCCCTCCACTTT	CATSDGTDSQHYNSPLHF
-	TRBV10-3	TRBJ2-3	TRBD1	TGTGCCATCAGGTTAGGGACAGTTGGAGATACGCAGTATTTT	CAIRLGTVGDTQYF
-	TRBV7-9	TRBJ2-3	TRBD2	TGTGCCAGCAGCTTTCTTGGCGTGGCTAGCGGGGGCGGGGATACGCAGTATTTT	CASSFLGVASGGGDTQYF
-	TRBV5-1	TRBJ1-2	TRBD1	TGCGCCAGCAGGCCAACAGGGGCGGGGCATGGCTACACCTTC	CASRPTGAGHGYTF
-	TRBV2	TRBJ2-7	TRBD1	TGTGCCAGCGGCCGGGACAGGATCTACGAGCAGTACTTC	CASGRDRIYEQYF
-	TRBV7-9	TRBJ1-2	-	TGTGCCAGCAGCTTAGCAGGGGCCGGGGGTGGAGACACCTTC	CASSLAGAGGGDTF
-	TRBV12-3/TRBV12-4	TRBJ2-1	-	TGTGCCAGCAGTTTATCAGGGTCGGAGGAGCAGTTCTTC	CASSLSGSEEQFF
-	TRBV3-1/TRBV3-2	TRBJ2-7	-	TGTGCCAGCAGCCAAGATTGGGACAACCCCTACGAGCAGTACTTC	CASSQDWDNPYEQYF
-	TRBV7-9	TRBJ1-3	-	TGTGCCAGTCTCGAGTCGGGAAACACCATATATTTT	CASLESGNTIYF
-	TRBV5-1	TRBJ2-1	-	TGCGCCAGCAGCTTGTGGGGCCAAAGCTCCTACAATGAGCAGTTCTTC	CASSLWGQSSYNEQFF
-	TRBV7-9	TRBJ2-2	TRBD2	TGTGCCAGCAGCTCACAAAGGCGGGGGGCGATCACCGGGGAGCTGTTTTTT	CASSSQRRGAITGELFF
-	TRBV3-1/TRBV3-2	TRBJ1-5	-	TGTGCCAGCAACCAAGGCACTAGGGGGAGTCAGCCCCAGCATTTT	CASNQGTRGSQPQHF
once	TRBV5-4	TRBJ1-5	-	TGTGCCAGCAGCTTGGGCGGGAGCAATCAGCCCCAGCATTTT	CASSLGGSNQPQHF
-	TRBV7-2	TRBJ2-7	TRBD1	TGTGCCAGCAGCTTAACGGGTAGGACAGGGACCTACGAGCAGTACTTC	CASSLTGRTGTYEQYF
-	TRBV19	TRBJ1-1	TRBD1	TGTGCCAGTAGTATACCACACGGGACAGGGGGAGCTTTCTTT	CASSIPHGTGGAFF
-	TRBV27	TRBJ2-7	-	TGTGCCAGCAGTTCCGTCTACGAGCAGTACTTC	CASSSVYEQYF
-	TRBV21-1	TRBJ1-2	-	TGTGCCAGCAGTGCAGGGGTGAACTATGGCTACACCTTC	CASSAGVNYGYTF
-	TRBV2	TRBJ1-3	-	TGTGCCAGCAGCATTTCAGGCCCTGGAAACACCATATATTTT	CASSISGPGNTIYF
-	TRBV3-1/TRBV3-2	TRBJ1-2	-	TGTGCCAGCAGCCAAGATACTCCGGAGTTCTATGGCTACACCTTC	CASSQDTPEFYGYTF
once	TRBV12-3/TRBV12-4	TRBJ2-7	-	TGTGCCAGCAGTTTCAGGGAATTGGGCGAGCAGTACTTC	CASSFRELGEQYF